Following are 18 T cell receptor beta chains from one sample sequenced in a study of metastatic and nonmetastatic thyroid tumors. Each patient went into thyroid surgery without having received any treatment. TCRdb re-processed the PCR reads through MiXCR. The table shows around 25,000 clones, with 10% to 15% occurring only once. The specimen sequenced was blood. Source of these receptors: a female donor with papillary thyroid cancer or a benign thyroid nodule (not recorded which). Some clones in this sample may be carry-over from other donors' samples.

This clone was detected ten times or more. This chain connects TRBV7-9 to TRBJ2-1; D unresolved. Trimming left V 5 bases short and J 3 bases short, with 8 bases between. Germline loops: CDR1 SEHNR, CDR2 FQNEAQ (reference sequence). This CDR3 is 13 amino acids long. This chain's CDR3 is CASSGSFYNEQFF. DNA of the CDR3: TGTGCCAGCAGCGGTAGCTTCTACAATGAGCAGTTCTTC.

By sample fraction, this clone is medium-sized. This chain links TRBV20-1 with TRBJ2-1; TRBD2 agrees at 10 bases. Per the germline V gene, CDR1 is DFQATT and CDR2 is SNEGSKA (reference sequence). After removal of 6 bases from V and 8 bases from J, the junction contained 7 bases not matched to a gene. This CDR3 spans 13 amino acids. CDR3 DNA: TGCAGTGCCCCAGCGGGAGGGCCGTATGAGCAGTTCTTC. Translated, it gives CSAPAGGPYEQFF.

This clone was detected ten times or more. This rearrangement joins TRBV30 to TRBJ2-2, with 8 nucleotides matching TRBD2. The CDR3 runs 16 residues. The germline V gene has CDR1 GTSNPN and CDR2 SVGIG (reference sequence). With V trimmed by 2 bases and J by 3 bases, 8 bases remained unmatched. DNA for the CDR3: TGTGCCTGGAGTTTACAGCGGGAGAGAGACACCGGGGAGCTGTTTTTT. It encodes CAWSLQRERDTGELFF.

On this clone: This may be a read error, as it is one base from a much larger clone. The rearrangement joins TRBV2 to TRBJ2-5, with D tentatively TRBD1 (5 bases). The CDR3 runs 12 residues. The germline V gene has CDR1 SNHLY and CDR2 FYNNEI. The CDR3 loop reads CVTGQGRETQYF. The CDR3 DNA reads as TGTGTAACCGGCCAGGGTAGGGAGACCCAGTACTTC.

This clone was detected many times. The V gene is TRBV19, the J gene TRBJ1-1; D ambiguous. CDR3 length: 14 residues. Germline V gene sequence: CDR1 LNHDA, CDR2 SQIVND (reference sequence). Between the trimmed V and J ends, which lost 1 base and 4 bases, there was a span of 10 bases. CDR3 DNA: TGTGCCAGTAGTATAGTTCCCGGAGCCACTGAAGCTTTCTTT. Its protein product is CASSIVPGATEAFF. Filled out from reference TRBV19 and TRBJ1-1, the complete variable domain reads DGGITQSPKYLFRKEGQNVTLSCEQNLNHDAMYWYRQDPGQGLRLIYYSQIVNDFQKGDIAEGYSVSREKKESFPLTVTSAQKNPTAFYLCASSIVPGATEAFFGQGTRLTVV.

This clone appeared many times. The chain recombines TRBV20-1 with TRBJ2-7, with 8 nucleotides matching TRBD2. V shed 2 bases, J shed 3 bases, and the junction held 9 bases outside the gene matches. The CDR3 runs to 15 residues. CDR1 is DFQATT, CDR2 SNEGSKA, per germline (reference sequence). CDR3 sequence reads: CSARLGGLGGYEQYF. The CDR3 coding sequence is TGCAGTGCTAGACTGGGGGGACTAGGGGGCTACGAGCAGTACTTC.

This clone appeared many times. The gene calls are TRBV15 and TRBJ1-1; a weak D match, TRBD1 (5 bases). The CDR3 has 14 amino acids. The V end was cut by 0 bases, the J end by 4 bases, with 9 bases between. In germline, CDR1 is LNHNV, CDR2 YYDKDF (reference sequence). For the CDR3, the DNA is TGTGCCACCAGCAGAGATCAGGGATCCACTGAAGCTTTCTTT. As protein: CATSRDQGSTEAFF.

J is TRBJ2-5 and V is TRBV7-2; D is possibly TRBD1 (5 bases). V dropped 7 bases and J dropped 8 bases, with 20 bases sitting between them. Germline CDR1 and CDR2: SGHTA and FQGNSA. The CDR3 runs 14 residues. The CDR3 loop is CASTRCRGADTQYF. The DNA for the CDR3 is TGTGCCAGCACCCGCTGTAGGGGCGCCGATACCCAGTACTTC.

This clone has ten or more counts. The chain employs TRBV30 and TRBJ2-4; maybe TRBD2 (6 bases). Germline CDR1 and CDR2: GTSNPN and SVGIG (reference sequence). CDR3 size: 15 residues. Trimming removed 1 base at V and 3 bases at J, with 13 bases between. CDR3 sequence reads: CAWSAPSVSKNIQYF. The CDR3 DNA reads as TGTGCCTGGAGTGCGCCTAGCGTGAGCAAAAACATTCAGTACTTC.

This clone showed up many times. The chain has TRBV6-1 and TRBJ2-6; D is ambiguous. Germline V gives CDR1 MNHNS, CDR2 SASEGT. The CDR3 spans 16 residues. Trimming removed 0 bases at V and 0 bases at J, with 6 bases between. The CDR3 region is CASSEAESSGANVLTF. CDR3 nucleotides: TGTGCCAGCAGTGAAGCTGAGAGCTCTGGGGCCAACGTCCTGACTTTC.

This clone was observed at least ten times. V and J are TRBV6-1 and TRBJ1-2, with 9 bases aligning to TRBD1. V was clipped by 6 bases and J by 4 bases; unmatched bases: 9. CDR3 length equals 15 residues. CDR1 and CDR2 from the germline V gene are MNHNS and SASEGT. The CDR3 protein is CASSRGQGVSYGYTF. The CDR3 DNA reads TGTGCCAGCAGCAGGGGACAGGGAGTCAGCTATGGCTACACCTTC.

This chain joins TRBV30 and TRBJ2-1; 9 nucleotides line up with TRBD2. Germline assignment: CDR1 GTSNPN and CDR2 SVGIG (reference sequence). The CDR3 runs 15 residues. Losses at the gene ends were 2 bases for V and 8 bases for J; bases not matched to a gene: 10. Written as DNA, the CDR3 is TGTGCCTGGAGTACGATGGCGGGGGGGCCCGATGAGCAGTTCTTC. Protein product: CAWSTMAGGPDEQFF.

This clone was seen ten or more times. The V and J genes are TRBV6-2 or TRBV6-3 and TRBJ1-5; weak D call: TRBD1 (5 bases). Between the trimmed V and J ends, which lost 7 bases and 7 bases, there was a span of 14 bases. Looked up from germline, CDR1 is MNHEY and CDR2 is SVGEGT. CDR3 length: 13 residues. CDR3 residues: CASKDPRGQPQHF. CDR3 bases: TGTGCCAGCAAGGACCCGAGGGGCCAGCCCCAGCATTTT.

This clone appeared many times. This sequence joins TRBV5-6 and TRBJ1-4; D call uncertain. The germline V gene has CDR1 SGHDT and CDR2 YYEEEE. V lost 5 bases, J lost 0 bases, and 11 bases lay in between. The CDR3 covers 15 residues. The DNA of the CDR3 is TGTGCCAGCAGACAAAGCTTTGCAACTAATGAAAAACTGTTTTTT. Protein: CASRQSFATNEKLFF.

This clone occurred many times. The J gene is TRBJ2-3, the V gene TRBV28; D unresolved. The CDR3 runs to 17 residues. Germline V lookup: CDR1 MDHEN, CDR2 SYDVKM. V was clipped by 4 bases and J by 0 bases, with 17 bases between them. DNA of the CDR3: TGTGCCAGCAGTTCGCAGGCCCTAATAGCTAGCACAGATACGCAGTATTTT. Translating it yields CASSSQALIASTDTQYF.

This clone is medium-sized in the sample. The rearrangement links TRBV5-1 to TRBJ2-7; 7 bases map to TRBD2. The V gene's germline CDR1 is SGHRS and CDR2 YFSETQ. CDR3 length: 14 amino acids. J lost 2 bases, V lost 3 bases, and 5 bases had no gene match. DNA of the CDR3: TGCGCCAGCAGCTGGGGGGGTAGCGCCTACGAGCAGTACTTC. Translating it yields CASSWGGSAYEQYF.

This clone appeared many times. This sequence joins TRBV5-1 and TRBJ2-7; 8 positions agree with TRBD2. Trimming at V came to 4 bases and at J to 6 bases, leaving 12 bases not matched to a gene. This CDR3 is built from 15 residues. Looked up from germline, CDR1 is SGHRS and CDR2 is YFSETQ. The CDR3 nucleotides are TGCGCCAGCAGCGGGAGCGGGGGCCTAAGATTCGAGCAGTACTTC. It encodes CASSGSGGLRFEQYF.

This clone has a count of ten or more. V is TRBV10-3 and J is TRBJ2-3; the match to TRBD2 covers 14 bases. Trimming removed 6 bases from V and 4 bases from J; junction bases left unmatched: 0. The CDR3 contains 14 residues. Germline V lookup: CDR1 ENHRY, CDR2 SYGVKD. The DNA of the CDR3 is TGTGCCATCAGGGGACTAGCGGGAGCAGATACGCAGTATTTT. Translated: CAIRGLAGADTQYF.